This T cell receptor beta chain came from a study of cytomegalovirus exposure and HLA in healthy donors. Both 60 Vbeta primers and 13 Jbeta primers went into the PCR. Profiling relied on immunoSEQ multiplex PCR, and the TCRdb table lists in-frame clones only, not all of them. The table lists roughly 150,000 clones, roughly two thirds of them singletons. CDR1 and CDR2 from the germline V gene are LNHNV and YYDKDF (reference sequence). The CDR3 has 16 amino acids. Trimming left V 4 bases short and J 4 bases short, with 17 bases between. This clone was seen ten or more times. The V gene is TRBV15, the J gene TRBJ1-3; TRBD1 might be the D (5 bases). The origin of this receptor is a woman aged 18-29 years in good health and CMV-seropositive. The sample taken for sequencing was PBMCs. CDR3: CATSTKRRGAGNTIYF. The CDR3 nucleotides read TGTGCCACCAGCACAAAAAGGAGGGGAGCCGGAAACACCATATATTTT.